Sequencing of this T cell receptor (beta chain) was carried out in a study of cytomegalovirus exposure and HLA in healthy donors. CDR3 length: 13 residues. The ends were cut back, 7 bases at V and 1 base at J, with 10 bases in the middle. CDR1 is SNHLY, CDR2 FYNNEI, per germline. The PCR contained 60 Vbeta and 13 Jbeta primers. The protocol was immunoSEQ multiplex PCR, while the TCRdb copy is restricted to in-frame clones and leaves out a portion. The sample lists approximately 77,000 clones; around 78% were seen once. The clonotype was recovered from a man in his forties in good health and CMV-seronegative. V is TRBV2 and J is TRBJ1-1; D call uncertain. The material sequenced was PBMCs. In DNA form, the CDR3 reads TGTGCCAGCATCTACAGTCAGAACACTGAAGCTTTCTTT. Residues: CASIYSQNTEAFF.